Sequencing of this T cell receptor (beta chain) was carried out in a study of T-cell memory formation after mild COVID-19. 5'RACE with constant-segment primers built TCRalpha and TCRbeta cDNA libraries with UMIs. Via MiXCR, TCRdb re-called the 5' RACE reads, giving one row per CDR3 protein. The repertoire holds just over 350,000 distinct CDR3 sequences, with approximately 15% as singletons. The CDR3 length is 15 residues. In germline, CDR1 is LNHDA, CDR2 SQIVND (reference sequence). The ends lost 7 bases at V and 4 bases at J; junction bases unmatched: 12. This clonotype showed up just a few times. The target antigen is unknown. Study-wide results and caveats: Those CD4+ clones that contracted were mainly in CM and EM (CD8+ ones in EMRA). Among clones contracting day 15 to 85, CD4/CD8 was balanced, whereas later expanders leaned CD4+. Memory cells collected pre-infection included some clones that later responded, suggesting cross-reactive memory joined.

The source of this sequence is a man aged 18-30 years who had mild COVID-19 (a few samples of this study predate the infection). Cell type and time point are not known. The chain combines TRBV19 with TRBJ2-5; 7 bases fit TRBD1. The sequencing input was PBMCs or a T cell subset sorted from them (not recorded which). CDR3 region: CASTPGTAIGETQYF. The CDR3 DNA reads as TGTGCCAGTACCCCCGGGACAGCCATAGGAGAGACCCAGTACTTC.